Below are 15 T cell receptor beta chains sequenced from a single sample in a study. A single record per CDR3 protein comes from TCRdb applying MiXCR to the 5' RACE reads. This table has over 45,000 distinct CDR3 sequences, 26% appearing once. Cells sorted as Tregs were CD4+, CD25+ and CD127-/low. Sequenced: tumor-infiltrating Tregs sorted from the breast tumor. The receptor set was obtained from a female donor with breast cancer.

This clonotype was observed many times. The chain couples TRBV9 to TRBJ2-6; tentative D call: TRBD2 (5 bases). CDR3 length: 15 residues. Looked up from germline, CDR1 is SGDLS and CDR2 is YYNGEE. Trimming removed 1 base at V and 0 bases at J, with 5 bases between. The CDR3 nucleotides are TGTGCCAGCAGCGTACGGGGCTCTGGGGCCAACGTCCTGACTTTC. Protein: CASSVRGSGANVLTF.

V and J are TRBV12-3 or TRBV12-4 and TRBJ1-5; D is ambiguous. Trimming cost V 3 bases and J 2 bases, with 8 bases left between them. The CDR3 spans 14 residues. CDR3 region: CASSLSSGNQPQHF. CDR3 coding DNA: TGTGCCAGCAGTTTGTCCAGTGGCAATCAGCCCCAGCATTTT.

In its sample, this clonotype was seen many times. V usage is TRBV20-1 and J usage is TRBJ2-3; D not certain. There are 13 residues in the CDR3. Germline lookup yields CDR1 DFQATT and CDR2 SNEGSKA (reference sequence). The germline V and J ends were trimmed by 6 bases and 6 bases, with 16 bases remaining between them. CDR3 sequence: CSAAVSTWDTQYF. The CDR3, as DNA: TGCAGTGCCGCAGTCTCCACGTGGGATACGCAGTATTTT.

This clonotype was seen more than once but under ten times. This rearrangement joins TRBV7-6 to TRBJ2-5, with D perhaps being TRBD1 or TRBD2 (5 bases each). Germline CDR1 is SGHVS and CDR2 is FNYEAQ. The CDR3 sequence is 14 residues long. Trimming took 6 bases from V and 2 from J, leaving 13 bases between them. The CDR3 coding sequence is TGTGCCAGCAGTTCGGGACGGCTTCAAGAGACCCAGTACTTC. This gives the protein CASSSGRLQETQYF.

This clonotype was counted at least ten times. The chain couples TRBV7-2 to TRBJ2-3; D call uncertain. Germline assignment: CDR1 SGHTA and CDR2 FQGNSA. V was trimmed by 5 bases and J by 5 bases, leaving 8 bases between them. CDR3 length equals 12 residues. DNA of the CDR3: TGTGCCAGCAGCCGCCGTCTAGATACGCAGTATTTT. Amino acids: CASSRRLDTQYF.

In this sample, this clonotype turned up many times. V is TRBV15 and J is TRBJ2-3, with D perhaps given as TRBD1 or TRBD2 (5 bases each). Germline CDR1 reads LNHNV; CDR2 reads YYDKDF (reference sequence). V was pared by 0 bases and J by 9 bases, with 7 bases between. The CDR3 has 12 residues. Here the CDR3 DNA reads TGTGCCACCAGCAGAGACGGGACCACGCAGTATTTT. Its translation is CATSRDGTTQYF.

A word on this clonotype: One end of the junction does not line up with germline, which may come from a read error. The chain links TRBV20-1 to TRBJ2-1, with D uncertain. From germline, CDR1 is DFQATT and CDR2 SNEGSKA (reference sequence). The CDR3 covers 14 residues. The CDR3 protein is CGARDDRSYSEQFF. CDR3 nucleotide sequence: TGCGGTGCTAGAGACGACCGATCCTACAGTGAGCAGTTCTTC.

This clonotype was observed a few times. The V call is TRBV20-1, the J call TRBJ2-3, with TRBD2 matching 8 bases. The CDR3 length is 14 residues. In germline, CDR1 is DFQATT, CDR2 SNEGSKA (reference sequence). J lost 5 bases, V lost 3 bases, and 7 bases had no gene match. In DNA, the CDR3 is TGCAGTGCTAGCGGGGGGGCCCGAGGAGATACGCAGTATTTT. Translated: CSASGGARGDTQYF.

The chain has TRBV6-6 and TRBJ2-7, with D unclear. The germline CDR1 and CDR2 sequences are MNHNY and SVGAGI (reference sequence). Between the trimmed V and J ends, which lost 5 bases and 3 bases, there was a span of 8 bases. This CDR3 contains 12 residues. CDR3 region: CASSSDHYEQYF. The CDR3 DNA is TGTGCCAGCAGTAGCGATCACTACGAGCAGTACTTC.

This clonotype showed up just once. The chain links TRBV29-1 to TRBJ2-3; TRBD1 matches at 11 bases. The CDR3 runs 12 residues. The junction had 2 bases not matched to a gene; V was cut back by 7 bases and J by 5 bases. Germline V lookup: CDR1 SQVTM, CDR2 ANQGSEA. The CDR3 nucleotides are TGCAGCGCGGGACAGGGGGTAGATACGCAGTATTTT. Protein sequence: CSAGQGVDTQYF.

For this clonotype: This may be a read error, as it is one base from a much larger clone. This sequence joins TRBV12-3 or TRBV12-4 and TRBJ2-7; maybe TRBD1 (6 bases). CDR3 length: 14 amino acids. V was pared by 8 bases and J by 3 bases, with 17 bases between. The CDR3 spells CASGSQGPLYEQYF. Written as DNA, the CDR3 is TGTGCCAGCGGTTCCCAGGGGCCCCTCTACGAGCAGTACTTC.

The V gene is TRBV21-1, the J gene TRBJ2-2; no DNA check was done on the table's D call, TRBD2. TRBV21-1 is a listed pseudogene. The CDR3 loop spans 17 amino acids. CDR3 residues: CASSRSSVDANTGELFF. In DNA form, the CDR3 reads TGTGCCAGCAGCAGGAGTAGCGTAGATGCGAACACCGGGGAGCTGTTTTTT.

This clonotype has a count of ten or more. The J gene is TRBJ2-4, the V gene TRBV7-9; 9 bases agree with TRBD2. From germline, CDR1 is SEHNR and CDR2 FQNEAQ (reference sequence). There are 14 residues in the CDR3. The V gene end was trimmed by 2 bases and the J gene end by 10 bases; junction bases not matched to a gene: 6. The CDR3 DNA reads as TGTGCCAGCAGCTTACCCGGGACTAGCAGGATTCAGTACTTC. It yields the protein CASSLPGTSRIQYF.

The chain recombines TRBV30 with TRBJ2-6; D is perhaps TRBD1 or TRBD2 (6 bases each). The germline V gene has CDR1 GTSNPN and CDR2 SVGIG (reference sequence). The CDR3 is 14 residues long. V gave up 8 bases and J gave up 2 bases, with 13 bases separating them. The CDR3 sequence is CALGGGPGANVLTF. DNA for the CDR3: TGTGCCCTCGGGGGCGGGCCTGGGGCCAACGTCCTGACTTTC.

This clonotype was recorded only once. J is TRBJ2-1 and V is TRBV5-1; TRBD2 might be the D (6 bases). The CDR3 is made up of 15 amino acids. V was clipped by 0 bases and J by 5 bases, with 12 bases between them. The V gene's germline CDR1 is SGHRS and CDR2 YFSETQ. CDR3 bases: TGCGCCAGCAGCTTGGGAGGGACTGCTAACAATGAGCAGTTCTTC. Amino acid sequence: CASSLGGTANNEQFF.